A single sample is the source of the 10 T cell receptor beta chains below, sequenced in a study of T cell changes during pregnancy in multiple sclerosis. The table came from immunoSEQ multiplex PCR; TCRdb's copy has only in-frame clones and leaves some out. Found here are about 41,000 clones, about 90% of them singletons; the top ten hold less than 12%. This sample comprised CD8+ T cells from peripheral blood mononuclear cells, obtained in the first trimester of pregnancy. The receptors shown here come from a female donor with multiple sclerosis, enrolled in a pregnancy study.

Only one count was recorded for this clone. This chain links TRBV13 with TRBJ2-3; 10 nucleotides agree with TRBD2. The CDR3 extends over 15 amino acids. The V gene end was trimmed by 2 bases and the J gene end by 6 bases; junction bases not matched to a gene: 5. Germline V gene lookup returns CDR1 PRHDT and CDR2 FYEKMQ (reference sequence). The CDR3 coding sequence is TGTGCCAGCAGCTTATTAGCGGGAGGAGAGGATACGCAGTATTTT. This encodes CASSLLAGGEDTQYF.

The rearrangement uses TRBV12-2 and TRBJ2-1; the listed D gene, TRBD1, was not tested against the DNA. TRBV12-2 is termed a pseudogene. The length of the CDR3 is 10 residues. CDR3 sequence: CAGAGNEQFF. Here the CDR3 DNA reads TGTGCGGGGGCCGGGAATGAGCAGTTCTTC.

This chain links TRBV9 with TRBJ2-7, with D possibly TRBD2 on 5 matching bases. The length of the CDR3 is 14 residues. Germline CDR1 and CDR2: SGDLS and YYNGEE. V was cut by 0 bases and J by 2 bases, with 9 bases left in between. In DNA form, the CDR3 reads TGTGCCAGCAGCGTAGTGAGGGTAACCTACGAGCAGTACTTC. It translates to CASSVVRVTYEQYF.

The genes are TRBV6-1 and TRBJ1-4; D gene uncertain. Trimming cost V 2 bases and J 3 bases, with 10 bases left between them. From germline, CDR1 is MNHNS and CDR2 SASEGT. The CDR3 has 15 amino acids. The CDR3 spells CASSELGRPNEKLFF. CDR3 coding DNA: TGTGCCAGCAGTGAATTGGGCAGGCCTAATGAAAAACTGTTTTTT.

The chain employs TRBV2 and TRBJ2-7; tentatively, D is TRBD1 (5 bases). CDR1 is SNHLY and CDR2 is FYNNEI in the germline V gene. V shed 3 bases and J shed 3 bases, with 12 bases lying between them. This CDR3 contains 14 residues. The CDR3 DNA reads TGTGCCAGCAGTGAGCTCGGGCAGGGCTACGAGCAGTACTTC. Residues: CASSELGQGYEQYF.

The V and J genes are TRBV5-6 and TRBJ2-1; no clear D gene. From germline, CDR1 is SGHDT and CDR2 YYEEEE. The CDR3 covers 13 residues. Trimming cost V 2 bases and J 9 bases, with 12 bases left between them. In DNA form, the CDR3 reads TGTGCCAGCAGCTTACTGGATCGAGGTGAGCAGTTCTTC. It specifies CASSLLDRGEQFF.

V usage is TRBV19 and J usage is TRBJ1-5; 7 bases match TRBD1. Germline V gene sequence: CDR1 LNHDA, CDR2 SQIVND (reference sequence). With V trimmed by 10 bases and J by 3 bases, 6 bases remained unmatched. The length of the CDR3 is 13 residues. CDR3 region: CATTGQFNQPQHF. CDR3 in DNA: TGTGCCACCACGGGACAGTTCAATCAGCCCCAGCATTTT.

The rearrangement uses TRBV5-4 and TRBJ2-7; TRBD1 matches at 9 bases. There are 14 residues in the CDR3. The germline V gene encodes CDR1 SGHNT and CDR2 YYREEE (reference sequence). With 10 bases clipped from V and 2 bases from J, the junction kept 10 bases outside the gene matches. The CDR3 sequence: CAVLPGQGAYEQYF. CDR3 in DNA: TGTGCCGTACTCCCGGGACAGGGTGCCTACGAGCAGTACTTC.

This clone was counted a single time. J is TRBJ2-3 and V is TRBV11-2; a possible D gene is TRBD2 (6 bases). The CDR3 length is 16 residues. The V and J ends lost 3 bases and 0 bases respectively, with 13 bases between them. Germline V gives CDR1 SGHAT, CDR2 FQNNGV. The CDR3 reads CASSFPLSGSTDTQYF. CDR3 in DNA: TGTGCCAGCAGCTTCCCCCTTAGCGGTAGCACAGATACGCAGTATTTT. The complete variable domain, with remaining parts taken from reference TRBV11-2 and TRBJ2-3, reads EAGVAQSPRYKIIEKRQSVAFWCNPISGHATLYWYQQILGQGPKLLIQFQNNGVVDDSQLPKDRFSAERLKGVDSTLKIQPAKLEDSAVYLCASSFPLSGSTDTQYFGPGTRLTVL.

This chain connects TRBV7-3 to TRBJ2-6; possible D gene TRBD2, 6 bases. Per germline, CDR1 SGHTA and CDR2 FQGTGA. CDR3 length: 15 residues. The germline V and J ends were trimmed by 2 bases and 2 bases, with 7 bases remaining between them. CDR3 nucleotide sequence: TGTGCCAGCAGCTTAGGAGGGGCTGGGGCCAACGTCCTGACTTTC. It codes for CASSLGGAGANVLTF.